The next 2 T cell receptor beta chains were all read from a single sample in a study of shared clonotypes between healthy human individuals. Naive CD8 cells, CD45RO-negative and positively selected for CCR7, excluded terminally differentiated effector memory CD45RA+ cells. Sequencing used immunoSEQ multiplex PCR; TCRdb keeps in-frame clones, though not all of them. The sample lists approximately 2,000,000 clones; 93% were seen once. The sequenced material came from naive CD8+ T cells from PBMCs. These receptors all stem from a young man in good health. Some clones in this sample may be carry-over from other donors' samples.

The chain is built from TRBV2 and TRBJ1-1, with D maybe TRBD1 (5 bases). The CDR3 is 14 residues long. Germline lookup yields CDR1 SNHLY and CDR2 FYNNEI. V dropped 6 bases and J dropped 5 bases, with 16 bases sitting between them. As DNA, the CDR3 is TGTGCCAGCAGGATCAGGGTCGTCGATACTGAAGCTTTCTTT. Amino acid sequence: CASRIRVVDTEAFF. The full variable domain, rest sourced from reference TRBV2 and TRBJ1-1, is EPEVTQTPSHQVTQMGQEVILRCVPISNHLYFYWYRQILGQKVEFLVSFYNNEISEKSEIFDDQFSVERPDGSNFTLKIRSTKLEDSAMYFCASRIRVVDTEAFFGQGTRLTVV.

This chain connects TRBV28 to TRBJ1-2; D remains unclear. V was clipped by 8 bases and J by 9 bases, with 13 bases between them. The germline gives CDR1 MDHEN, CDR2 SYDVKM. The CDR3 is 11 amino acids. The CDR3, as DNA: TGTGCCAGCCGTACCGAGAGGAGCTACACCTTC. Protein: CASRTERSYTF.